A single sample is the source of the 26 T cell receptor beta chains below, sequenced in a study of T cell repertoires in cytomegalovirus infection. What these receptors recognize is not known. TCRdb re-called the reads through MiXCR, storing one row per CDR3 protein. The sample includes 900,000 to 950,000 distinct CDR3 sequences, roughly 30% seen only once; the top ten take under 15%. This specimen was cultured CD8+ T cells from PBMCs, taken from culture after CMV antigen stimulation. The source is a human donor in good health (CMV status not recorded). Some clones in this sample may be carry-over from other donors' samples.

The J gene is TRBJ2-7, the V gene TRBV27; D remains unclear. Germline V gene sequence: CDR1 MNHEY, CDR2 SMNVEV (reference sequence). The length of the CDR3 is 14 residues. The germline V and J ends were trimmed by 6 bases and 2 bases, with 14 bases remaining between them. CDR3 bases: TGTGCCAGCAGCCCCCGTAGGGCGACCTACGAGCAGTACGTC. It encodes CASSPRRATYEQYV.

The V call is TRBV6-5, the J call TRBJ2-2; 7 bases map to TRBD1. The CDR3 covers 16 residues. CDR1 is MNHEY, CDR2 SVGAGI, per germline. V dropped 4 bases and J dropped 3; count of bases not matched to a gene: 8. The CDR3 protein is CASSSEGAPDTGELFF. The CDR3 region has the DNA TGTGCCAGCAGTTCCGAGGGGGCGCCGGACACCGGGGAGCTGTTTTTT.

This clonotype occurred a few times. The chain combines TRBV4-2 with TRBJ2-3; D remains unclear. V was pared by 0 bases and J by 2 bases, with 9 bases between. Germline CDR1 is LGHNA and CDR2 is YNFKEQ. There are 15 residues in the CDR3. CDR3 residues: CASSQDPASTDTQYF. In DNA, the CDR3 is TGTGCCAGCAGCCAAGATCCCGCATCCACAGATACGCAGTATTTT.

This clonotype was observed a handful of times. The CDR3 sequence: CASSLVVQGNYGYTF. In DNA form, the CDR3 reads TGTGCCAGCAGCTTAGTTGTACAGGGGAACTATGGCTACACCTTC. The chain joins TRBV7-8 to TRBJ1-2, with 7 bases aligning to TRBD1. CDR1 and CDR2 (germline): SGHVS, FQNEAQ. This CDR3 has 15 amino acids. Trimming at V came to 1 base and at J to 2 bases, leaving 4 bases not matched to a gene.

The sample holds a few counts of this clonotype. The CDR3 loop is CASSDAASGGDYEQYF. The CDR3 DNA sequence: TGTGCCAGCAGTGATGCGGCTAGCGGGGGGGACTACGAGCAGTACTTC. This chain links TRBV2 with TRBJ2-7; 12 nucleotides agree with TRBD2. Germline CDR1 and CDR2: SNHLY and FYNNEI. V lost 3 bases to trimming and J lost 3 bases; unmatched junction nucleotides: 6. The CDR3 length is 16 residues.

The CDR3 DNA reads TGTGCCAGCTCACCACTTATGGCAGGCGAGCAGTACGTC. Residues: CASSPLMAGEQYV. The V and J genes are TRBV18 and TRBJ2-7, with unresolved D. The germline gives CDR1 KGHSH, CDR2 LQKENI. V was pared by 1 base and J by 6 bases, with 10 bases between. CDR3 length: 13 residues.

This clonotype was detected a few times. This rearrangement joins TRBV27 to TRBJ2-7, with D perhaps matching TRBD1 (5 bases). V gave up 2 bases and J gave up 6 bases, with 17 bases separating them. Per the germline V gene, CDR1 is MNHEY and CDR2 is SMNVEV (reference sequence). The CDR3 is 15 amino acids. CDR3 nucleotide sequence: TGTGCCAGCAGTTTAAATTCAGGGCTACTACTCGAGCAGTACTTC. It specifies CASSLNSGLLLEQYF.

This clonotype occurred a few times. This sequence joins TRBV18 and TRBJ1-4, with D tentatively TRBD1 (5 bases). V was shortened by 4 bases and J by 0 bases, with 9 bases between the two germline ends. Germline V gene data show CDR1 as KGHSH and CDR2 as LQKENI. The CDR3 length is 15 residues. CDR3 residues: CASSRQPSTNEKLFF. CDR3 nucleotide sequence: TGTGCCAGCTCACGACAGCCCTCAACTAATGAAAAACTGTTTTTT.

This clonotype was counted ten times or more. This chain connects TRBV7-2 to TRBJ2-1, with TRBD2 identical over 14 bases. CDR3 length equals 20 residues. Germline-derived CDR1 and CDR2 are SGHTA and FQGNSA. Trimming at V came to 5 bases and at J to 3 bases, leaving 15 bases not matched to a gene. The CDR3 reads CASSHPPGLAGVGIYNEQFF. In nucleotides, the CDR3 is TGTGCCAGCAGCCATCCACCGGGACTAGCGGGGGTTGGGATCTACAATGAGCAGTTCTTC.

V usage is TRBV19 and J usage is TRBJ1-3; D gene unclear. The germline V gene encodes CDR1 LNHDA and CDR2 SQIVND (reference sequence). This CDR3 spans 16 amino acids. The germline V and J ends were trimmed by 6 bases and 0 bases, with 15 bases remaining between them. CDR3 sequence (DNA): TGTGCCAGTAGGATCAATGGCGGCGTCTCTGGAAACACCATATATTTT. It is translated as CASRINGGVSGNTIYF.

There are a few counts of this clonotype. The chain couples TRBV6-1 to TRBJ2-5; TRBD1 matches at 7 bases. V was clipped by 6 bases and J by 2 bases; unmatched bases: 15. Germline V gene lookup returns CDR1 MNHNS and CDR2 SASEGT. The length of the CDR3 is 17 residues. The CDR3 is CASSLGQPYGPQETQYF. The DNA of the CDR3 is TGTGCCAGCAGCCTGGGACAGCCATATGGACCTCAAGAGACCCAGTACTTC.

This clonotype was counted a single time. The chain is built from TRBV9 and TRBJ2-5; tentatively, D is TRBD2 (6 bases). CDR1 and CDR2 from the germline V gene are SGDLS and YYNGEE. This CDR3 is 13 amino acids long. V lost 0 bases to trimming and J lost 5 bases, with 8 bases between them. CDR3 sequence: CASSVDGGETQYF. The CDR3, as DNA: TGTGCCAGCAGCGTAGATGGAGGGGAGACCCAGTACTTC.

This sequence joins TRBV7-8 and TRBJ2-1, with 8 bases that match TRBD2. V trimming: 4 bases; J trimming: 5 bases; junction bases outside the gene matches: 4. Germline-derived CDR1 and CDR2 are SGHVS and FQNEAQ. This CDR3 is 14 amino acids long. The CDR3 bases are TGTGCCAGCAGCTGGGGACTAGTGCACAATGAGCAGTTCTTC. Protein: CASSWGLVHNEQFF. Full variable domain (remainder filled in from reference TRBV7-8 and TRBJ2-1): GAGVSQSPRYKVAKRGQDVALRCDPISGHVSLFWYQQALGQGPEFLTYFQNEAQLDKSGLPSDRFFAERPEGSVSTLKIQRTQQEDSAVYLCASSWGLVHNEQFFGPGTRLTVL.

The chain links TRBV4-1 to TRBJ2-3; a possible D gene is TRBD2 (7 bases). The V end was cut by 0 bases, the J end by 5 bases, with 21 bases between. From germline, CDR1 is MGHRA and CDR2 YSYEKL. The CDR3 loop spans 18 amino acids. The CDR3, as DNA: TGCGCCAGCAGCCAAGAGGCCGTGGGCGGGGGCCCGGGAGATACGCAGTATTTT. This codes for CASSQEAVGGGPGDTQYF.

The chain couples TRBV20-1 to TRBJ2-5; D not resolved. From germline, CDR1 is DFQATT and CDR2 SNEGSKA (reference sequence). The CDR3 covers 13 residues. The ends were cut back, 0 bases at V and 3 bases at J, with 8 bases in the middle. The CDR3 sequence: CSARDPVEETQYF. DNA of the CDR3: TGCAGTGCTAGAGATCCAGTAGAAGAGACCCAGTACTTC.

The chain has TRBV12-3 or TRBV12-4 and TRBJ2-5; tentative D call: TRBD1 (6 bases). The CDR3 totals 16 residues. The V end was cut by 5 bases, the J end by 1 base, with 17 bases between. CDR3: CASSTSTGTFQETQYF. The CDR3 DNA is TGTGCCAGCAGTACGAGCACCGGGACATTCCAAGAGACCCAGTACTTC.

The chain uses TRBV27 and TRBJ2-1, with 8 bases that match TRBD1. The V gene's germline CDR1 is MNHEY and CDR2 SMNVEV (reference sequence). The junction had 6 bases not matched to a gene; V was cut back by 7 bases and J by 7 bases. The CDR3 extends over 13 amino acids. The CDR3 DNA follows: TGTGCCAGCAATCAGGGGGCAGGTAATGAGCAGTTCTTC. It translates to CASNQGAGNEQFF.

This clonotype was picked up a small number of times. The chain joins TRBV7-9 to TRBJ2-5; 11 bases agree with TRBD2. V dropped 5 bases and J dropped 5; count of bases not matched to a gene: 10. CDR3 length: 16 amino acids. Looked up from germline, CDR1 is SEHNR and CDR2 is FQNEAQ (reference sequence). CDR3 sequence: CASSRLTSGAGETQYF. The CDR3 DNA reads as TGTGCCAGCAGCCGCCTGACTAGCGGGGCGGGGGAGACCCAGTACTTC.

This clonotype appeared once. This chain connects TRBV7-9 to TRBJ1-2, with D maybe TRBD1 (6 bases). The length of the CDR3 is 15 residues. Trimming took off 4 bases at V and 7 bases at J, with 19 bases between the two ends. The germline V gene has CDR1 SEHNR and CDR2 FQNEAQ (reference sequence). The CDR3 loop is CASSWGDTYFAGYTF. The CDR3, as DNA: TGTGCCAGCAGCTGGGGGGACACCTACTTCGCTGGCTACACCTTC.

V usage is TRBV29-1 and J usage is TRBJ1-2; D call uncertain. With 2 bases removed from V and 4 bases from J, the gap between germline ends came to 11 bases. This CDR3 is built from 13 residues. The V gene's germline CDR1 is SQVTM and CDR2 ANQGSEA. The CDR3 here is CSVEPLEGYGYTF. In nucleotides, the CDR3 is TGCAGCGTTGAACCCCTGGAAGGCTATGGCTACACCTTC.

This rearrangement joins TRBV15 to TRBJ1-5; D remains unclear. Trimming pared 3 bases from V and 0 bases from J, leaving 21 bases between. The CDR3 is 19 amino acids. Germline V CDR1 and CDR2: LNHNV, YYDKDF (reference sequence). Written as DNA, the CDR3 is TGTGCCACCAGCAGGGGAGGGATCTCTAACCTCAATAGCAATCAGCCCCAGCATTTT. This encodes CATSRGGISNLNSNQPQHF.

The V gene is TRBV10-3, the J gene TRBJ2-7; 7 bases map to TRBD1. Germline assignment: CDR1 ENHRY and CDR2 SYGVKD. With 6 bases clipped from V and 9 bases from J, the junction kept 17 bases outside the gene matches. The CDR3 runs to 15 residues. CDR3 region: CAIRKGFGGTVGQYV. In nucleotides, the CDR3 is TGTGCCATCAGGAAGGGCTTCGGTGGGACAGTGGGGCAGTACGTC.

The table lists this clonotype with many counts. The chain is built from TRBV2 and TRBJ1-1; D remains unclear. Trimming left V 7 bases short and J 0 bases short, with 3 bases between. CDR1 SNHLY and CDR2 FYNNEI come from the germline V gene. This CDR3 is 11 amino acids long. The CDR3 loop is CASTVNTEAFF. The CDR3 nucleotides read TGTGCCAGCACAGTGAACACTGAAGCTTTCTTT.

This clonotype was detected a few times. The rearrangement uses TRBV4-2 and TRBJ2-1; D tentatively fits TRBD1 or TRBD2 (5 bases each). The CDR3 totals 14 residues. CDR1 LGHNA and CDR2 YNFKEQ come from the germline V gene. V gave up 4 bases and J gave up 8 bases, with 15 bases separating them. CDR3 residues: CASSPSTGQDEQFF. The CDR3 nucleotides are TGTGCCAGCAGCCCGAGCACGGGGCAGGATGAGCAGTTCTTC.

The V gene is TRBV19, the J gene TRBJ1-1; 8 nucleotides match TRBD1. The CDR3 has 16 residues. V trimming: 3 bases; J trimming: 0 bases; junction bases outside the gene matches: 6. In germline, CDR1 is LNHDA, CDR2 SQIVND (reference sequence). In DNA form, the CDR3 reads TGTGCCAGTAGTATTCCGCAGGGGGCCATGAACACTGAAGCTTTCTTT. It encodes CASSIPQGAMNTEAFF.

This clonotype was found a few times. The chain carries TRBV27 and TRBJ1-4; no definite D call. The germline V gene encodes CDR1 MNHEY and CDR2 SMNVEV (reference sequence). V was cut by 5 bases and J by 5 bases, with 12 bases left in between. The CDR3 sequence is 14 residues long. CDR3 residues: CASSRYNQNEKLFF. In DNA form, the CDR3 reads TGTGCCAGCAGTAGATACAATCAGAATGAAAAACTGTTTTTT.